This T cell receptor (beta chain) appears in the sequencing data of a study of T cells in localized non-small cell lung cancer. Turning to this clone: What it binds is unknown.

Study-wide results and caveats: A median of roughly 50 of the top 100 tumor clones appeared in adjacent lung, which was paired and uninvolved. In uninvolved adjacent lung, T cell clonality reached its highest value, exceeding tumor. Heterogeneity remains possible, as sequencing covered one tumor region only.

Only in-frame clones appear in the TCRdb table, and some are missing; sequencing was by immunoSEQ multiplex PCR. The sample lists more than 40,000 clones; around 83% were seen once. This receptor was taken from a man aged 35 to 69 with stage II lung adenocarcinoma. The material sequenced was PBMCs, taken before any cancer treatment.

The CDR3 is CASSEGRNQETQYF. CDR3 DNA: TGTGCCAGCAGTGAAGGACGGAACCAAGAGACCCAGTACTTC. The rearrangement joins TRBV6-1 to TRBJ2-5; D is unresolved. The ends were cut back, 1 base at V and 0 bases at J, with 6 bases in the middle. CDR1 and CDR2 (germline): MNHNS, SASEGT. The CDR3 is 14 residues long.